The 30 T cell receptor beta chains below were found in one sample sequenced in a study of blood T cells in healthy people across ages. PCR was performed a second time for about 7 to 11 cycles using a sample-barcoded 5' primer and a J-beta primer mix. TCRdb independently ran MiXCR on the 5' RACE reads; one entry per CDR3 protein. The table includes a few hundred thousand distinct CDR3 sequences, 25% to 30% detected once. Source material: blood. These receptors were obtained from a woman aged 70 to 79 in good health.

This clonotype showed up just once. The V call is TRBV9, the J call TRBJ1-6, with TRBD1 identical over 7 bases. J gave up 5 bases and V 2 bases, and 4 bases lay outside the gene matches. Germline values: CDR1 SGDLS, CDR2 YYNGEE. The CDR3 consists of 15 residues. The CDR3 is CASSVGQDHNSPLHF. CDR3 nucleotide sequence: TGTGCCAGCAGCGTTGGACAGGATCATAATTCACCCCTCCACTTT.

This clonotype showed up just a few times. The rearrangement joins TRBV5-1 to TRBJ2-1; 8 bases line up with TRBD2. The V gene end was trimmed by 0 bases and the J gene end by 7 bases; junction bases not matched to a gene: 6. Germline loops: CDR1 SGHRS, CDR2 YFSETQ. This CDR3 has 15 amino acids. The CDR3 reads CASSLDGGARNEQFF. CDR3 bases: TGCGCCAGCAGCTTGGACGGGGGGGCCCGGAATGAGCAGTTCTTC.

The sample holds a few counts of this clonotype. This chain connects TRBV7-2 to TRBJ2-1, with D tentatively TRBD2 (6 bases). The V end lost 5 bases, the J end lost 3 bases, and 17 bases lay between the germline ends. The length of the CDR3 is 16 residues. The V gene's germline CDR1 is SGHTA and CDR2 FQGNSA. CDR3 loop: CASSARLALNYNEQFF. The CDR3 DNA sequence: TGTGCCAGCAGCGCGAGGCTAGCGCTAAACTACAATGAGCAGTTCTTC.

The chain employs TRBV5-1 and TRBJ2-5; tentatively, D is TRBD2 (6 bases). There are 15 residues in the CDR3. Trimming shortened V by 2 bases and J by 3 bases, and 14 bases separated the two germline ends. CDR1 and CDR2 from the germline V gene are SGHRS and YFSETQ. CDR3 nucleotide sequence: TGCGCCAGCAGCTTAGGGGTAGCGGCAGAAGAGACCCAGTACTTC. Its protein is CASSLGVAAEETQYF.

V gene TRBV7-9 combines with J gene TRBJ2-7; D perhaps matches TRBD2 (5 bases). The CDR3 contains 14 residues. CDR1 is SEHNR and CDR2 is FQNEAQ in the germline V gene (reference sequence). Trimming cost V 5 bases and J 4 bases, with 15 bases left between them. The CDR3 spells CASSPEPGKYEQYF. In DNA form, the CDR3 reads TGTGCCAGCAGCCCAGAACCGGGGAAGTACGAGCAGTACTTC.

This clonotype has more than one count but fewer than ten. The V and J genes are TRBV2 and TRBJ2-1; 11 nucleotides agree with TRBD2. The germline V gene encodes CDR1 SNHLY and CDR2 FYNNEI. The CDR3 runs to 14 residues. J lost 6 bases, V lost 6 bases, and 4 bases had no gene match. The chain's CDR3 is CASRAGTSGNEQFF. As DNA, the CDR3 is TGTGCCAGCAGGGCGGGGACTAGCGGCAATGAGCAGTTCTTC.

The V and J genes are TRBV5-1 and TRBJ2-5; D is ambiguous. This CDR3 comprises 14 residues. Looked up from germline, CDR1 is SGHRS and CDR2 is YFSETQ. V was pared by 0 bases and J by 5 bases, with 11 bases between. The CDR3 loop is CASSLEVTSETQYF. For the CDR3, the DNA is TGCGCCAGCAGCTTGGAGGTAACGAGTGAGACCCAGTACTTC.

The chain uses TRBV21-1 and TRBJ2-5; TRBD1 is the table's D call, not checked against the DNA. TRBV21-1 represents a pseudogene. The CDR3 sequence is 16 residues long. CDR3 sequence: CASSKVCRDRQETQYF. CDR3 DNA: TGTGCCAGCAGCAAAGTCTGCCGGGACAGGCAAGAGACCCAGTACTTC.

The V gene is TRBV20-1, the J gene TRBJ2-7; D is perhaps TRBD2 (5 bases). Germline V gene sequence: CDR1 DFQATT, CDR2 SNEGSKA (reference sequence). This CDR3 spans 12 amino acids. Trimming left V 5 bases short and J 3 bases short, with 11 bases between. The CDR3 here is CSAGREGYEQYF. The CDR3 nucleotides are TGCAGTGCTGGTAGAGAGGGCTACGAGCAGTACTTC.

This clonotype was recorded a few times. Germline is not matched at one junction end, which may reflect a read error. CDR3 sequence reads: CAISIQGARSPPHF. For the CDR3, the DNA is TGTGCCATCAGTATACAGGGGGCGAGGTCACCCCCCCACTTT. J is TRBJ1-6 and V is TRBV10-3; 9 bases fit TRBD1. Per the germline V gene, CDR1 is ENHRY and CDR2 is SYGVKD. This CDR3 has 14 amino acids.

The chain carries TRBV7-2 and TRBJ2-7; 7 bases line up with TRBD2. Germline V gene lookup returns CDR1 SGHTA and CDR2 FQGNSA. After removal of 1 base from V and 6 bases from J, the junction contained 6 bases not matched to a gene. This CDR3 has 14 amino acids. The CDR3 DNA sequence: TGTGCCAGCAGCTTAGATAGCGGGCTGGGCGAGCAGTACTTC. Its protein is CASSLDSGLGEQYF.

This clonotype was recorded a few times. The chain combines TRBV6-2 or TRBV6-3 with TRBJ2-3, with TRBD2 identical over 7 bases. The germline CDR1 and CDR2 sequences are MNHEY and SVGEGT. J lost 3 bases, V lost 2 bases, and 2 bases had no gene match. CDR3 length equals 14 residues. The CDR3 here is CASSYGRGTDTQYF. The CDR3 bases are TGTGCCAGCAGTTACGGGCGGGGGACAGATACGCAGTATTTT.

This clonotype was counted between two and nine times. The chain is built from TRBV29-1 and TRBJ2-7; unclear D gene. With 8 bases removed from V and 5 bases from J, the gap between germline ends came to 19 bases. There are 13 residues in the CDR3. Germline V gives CDR1 SQVTM, CDR2 ANQGSEA. CDR3 protein: CSPRVRINDEQYF. The CDR3 DNA reads as TGCAGCCCTCGGGTCCGGATTAACGACGAGCAGTACTTC.

Turning to this clonotype: A read error is likely, as this CDR3 ends without the conserved phenylalanine or tryptophan. V usage is TRBV20-1 and J usage is TRBJ2-7, with a possible D match to TRBD2 (6 bases). Germline V CDR1 and CDR2: DFQATT, SNEGSKA (reference sequence). The CDR3 has 16 residues. Trimming left V 0 bases short and J 0 bases short, with 15 bases between. The CDR3 nucleotides are TGCAGTGCTAGAGATTCGGTGGGGGGTTTCTCCTACGAGCAGTACCTC. Its protein is CSARDSVGGFSYEQYL.

This clonotype was observed a few times. The chain uses TRBV27 and TRBJ2-7; 8 bases are shared with TRBD1. Germline V gives CDR1 MNHEY, CDR2 SMNVEV (reference sequence). V lost 4 bases and J lost 3; bases outside the gene matches: 5. This CDR3 has 14 amino acids. In DNA form, the CDR3 reads TGTGCCAGCAGTTCCGGGACAGGCTTCTACGAGCAGTACTTC. Amino acid sequence: CASSSGTGFYEQYF.

V and J are TRBV5-1 and TRBJ2-7, with TRBD1 identical over 8 bases. The ends lost 2 bases at V and 7 bases at J; junction bases unmatched: 11. CDR1 is SGHRS and CDR2 is YFSETQ in the germline V gene. This CDR3 contains 15 residues. The CDR3 DNA follows: TGCGCCAGCAGCTTTAGTACAGGGGGATCCTTGGAGCAGTACTTC. Translated: CASSFSTGGSLEQYF.

The V and J genes are TRBV7-9 and TRBJ2-3; D is perhaps TRBD1 (5 bases). CDR3 length equals 14 residues. V was trimmed by 7 bases and J by 2 bases, leaving 13 bases between them. Germline CDR1 reads SEHNR; CDR2 reads FQNEAQ (reference sequence). DNA for the CDR3: TGTGCCAGCATCCGTGACAGAGTCACAGATACGCAGTATTTT. Translation: CASIRDRVTDTQYF.

This clonotype was detected a few times. This sequence may be a read error, since a much larger clone differs from it by one base. CDR3 bases: TGTGCCAGCAGCTTAGCGGCTAGCGGGGGGACCCTCTCTGGGGCCAGCGTCCTGACTTTC. As protein: CASSLAASGGTLSGASVLTF. The V call is TRBV7-8, the J call TRBJ2-6; 11 bases agree with TRBD2. The germline CDR1 and CDR2 sequences are SGHVS and FQNEAQ. This CDR3 has 20 amino acids. Full variable domain (missing parts from reference TRBV7-8 and TRBJ2-6): GAGVSQSPRYKVAKRGQDVALRCDPISGHVSLFWYQQALGQGPEFLTYFQNEAQLDKSGLPSDRFFAERPEGSVSTLKIQRTQQEDSAVYLCASSLAASGGTLSGASVLTFGAGSRLTVL.

This chain connects TRBV20-1 to TRBJ2-1; D is possibly TRBD1 (6 bases). The length of the CDR3 is 14 residues. Germline V gene sequence: CDR1 DFQATT, CDR2 SNEGSKA (reference sequence). V was cut by 3 bases and J by 4 bases, with 13 bases left in between. CDR3 in amino acids: CSARGAARYNEQFF. DNA for the CDR3: TGCAGTGCTAGGGGGGCCGCACGTTACAATGAGCAGTTCTTC.

Note on this clonotype: One end of the junction is discordant with germline, which a read error may explain. V and J are TRBV7-8 and TRBJ1-1; D gene ambiguous. Germline CDR1 and CDR2: SGHVS and FQNEAQ. This CDR3 is 14 amino acids long. This chain's CDR3 is CASSLVGGNPEAFF. In nucleotides, the CDR3 is TGTGCCAGCAGCTTAGTGGGAGGGAACCCTGAAGCTTTCTTT.

In its sample, this clonotype was seen many times. The chain carries TRBV7-8 and TRBJ1-4, with 11 bases aligning to TRBD1. The length of the CDR3 is 19 residues. The germline gives CDR1 SGHVS, CDR2 FQNEAQ. J gave up 6 bases and V 2 bases, and 14 bases lay outside the gene matches. The chain's CDR3 is CASSLRTRTGGSGDEKLFF. DNA for the CDR3: TGTGCCAGCAGCTTAAGGACCAGGACAGGGGGCTCAGGGGATGAAAAACTGTTTTTT.

The rearrangement uses TRBV4-3 and TRBJ1-2; D remains ambiguous. The CDR3 loop spans 15 amino acids. Germline CDR1 LGHNA, CDR2 YSLEER. Deletions cut 0 bases from V and 2 bases from J, with 10 bases between. This CDR3 reads CASSQDPVTNYGYTF. In nucleotides, the CDR3 is TGCGCCAGCAGCCAAGATCCGGTTACGAACTATGGCTACACCTTC.

This chain uses TRBV29-1 with TRBJ1-4, with D possibly TRBD1 on 6 matching bases. The CDR3 is 11 residues long. Germline CDR1 and CDR2: SQVTM and ANQGSEA. The V end lost 7 bases, the J end lost 7 bases, and 10 bases lay between the germline ends. CDR3 in DNA: TGCAGCGAACAGGGAACTGAAAAACTGTTTTTT. It yields the protein CSEQGTEKLFF.

The V call is TRBV7-2, the J call TRBJ2-1, with no clear D. Trimming pared 3 bases from V and 3 bases from J, leaving 12 bases between. This CDR3 comprises 15 residues. The germline gives CDR1 SGHTA, CDR2 FQGNSA. CDR3 DNA sequence: TGTGCCAGCAGCTTGCAATTGGGCGGCTACAATGAGCAGTTCTTC. Protein sequence: CASSLQLGGYNEQFF.

This rearrangement joins TRBV2 to TRBJ1-2; 7 bases are shared with TRBD1. The CDR3 is made up of 16 amino acids. J lost 0 bases, V lost 8 bases, and 12 bases had no gene match. Germline V gene lookup returns CDR1 SNHLY and CDR2 FYNNEI. The CDR3 loop is CASERDSSESNYGYTF. CDR3 bases: TGTGCCAGCGAACGGGACAGTTCCGAGTCTAACTATGGCTACACCTTC.

The J gene is TRBJ1-5, the V gene TRBV7-8; 7 bases align to TRBD1. The CDR3 spans 16 residues. V dropped 4 bases and J dropped 4; count of bases not matched to a gene: 10. Germline V CDR1 and CDR2: SGHVS, FQNEAQ. Written as DNA, the CDR3 is TGTGCCAGCAGCTCACCTCAGACAGGGAAGAATCAGCCCCAGCATTTT. Translation: CASSSPQTGKNQPQHF.

J is TRBJ1-4 and V is TRBV20-1, with a tentative D call TRBD1 (5 bases). Germline V gene sequence: CDR1 DFQATT, CDR2 SNEGSKA (reference sequence). The CDR3 extends over 15 amino acids. The V gene lost 0 bases and the J gene lost 8 bases, with 16 bases spanning the gap. The CDR3 nucleotides read TGCAGTGCTAGAGATCGTCAGGGTGGAGAAGAAAAACTGTTTTTT. Protein product: CSARDRQGGEEKLFF.

This clonotype was detected ten times or more. The chain uses TRBV20-1 and TRBJ2-5; no definite D call. The CDR3 has 10 residues. The ends were cut back, 7 bases at V and 5 bases at J, with 8 bases in the middle. Germline V lookup: CDR1 DFQATT, CDR2 SNEGSKA (reference sequence). The CDR3 DNA follows: TGCAGTGTTGATCGGGAGACCCAGTACTTC. Translating gives CSVDRETQYF.

This clonotype was seen many times. A junction boundary mismatches the germline segment, possibly from a read error. V and J are TRBV5-1 and TRBJ2-5; D is unclear. This CDR3 region has 14 residues. Per germline, CDR1 SGHRS and CDR2 YFSETQ. The CDR3 reads CASSLGPSQETQYF. The CDR3 coding sequence is TGTGCCAGCAGCTTAGGCCCCAGCCAAGAGACCCAGTACTTC.

The chain uses TRBV13 and TRBJ1-2; 7 nucleotides line up with TRBD1. J gave up 11 bases and V 3 bases, and 9 bases lay outside the gene matches. Looked up from germline, CDR1 is PRHDT and CDR2 is FYEKMQ (reference sequence). The CDR3 extends over 13 amino acids. Here the CDR3 reads CASSFTGTAGYTF. The CDR3 nucleotides are TGTGCCAGCAGCTTTACCGGGACAGCCGGATACACCTTC.